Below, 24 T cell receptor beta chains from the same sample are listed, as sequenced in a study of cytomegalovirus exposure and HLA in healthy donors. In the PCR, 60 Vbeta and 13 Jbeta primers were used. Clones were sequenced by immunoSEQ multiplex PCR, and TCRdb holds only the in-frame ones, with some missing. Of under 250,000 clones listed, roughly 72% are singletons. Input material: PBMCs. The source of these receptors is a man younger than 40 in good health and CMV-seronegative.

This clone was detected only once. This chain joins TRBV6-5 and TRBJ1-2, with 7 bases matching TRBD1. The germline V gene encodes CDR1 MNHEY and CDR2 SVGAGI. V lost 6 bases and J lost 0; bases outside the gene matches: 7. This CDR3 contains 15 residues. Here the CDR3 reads CASRLTGTTNYGYTF. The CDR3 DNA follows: TGTGCCAGCAGACTGACAGGGACGACTAACTATGGCTACACCTTC.

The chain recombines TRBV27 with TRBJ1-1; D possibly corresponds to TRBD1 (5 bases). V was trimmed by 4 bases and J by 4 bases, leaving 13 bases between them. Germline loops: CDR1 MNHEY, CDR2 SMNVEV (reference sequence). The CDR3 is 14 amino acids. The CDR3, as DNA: TGTGCCAGCAGTTCCGCAGGGTTGGGCACTGAAGCTTTCTTT. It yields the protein CASSSAGLGTEAFF.

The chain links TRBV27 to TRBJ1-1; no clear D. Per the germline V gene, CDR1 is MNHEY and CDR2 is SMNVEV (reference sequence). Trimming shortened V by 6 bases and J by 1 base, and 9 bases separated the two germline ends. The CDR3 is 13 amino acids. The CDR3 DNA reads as TGTGCCAGCAGATTCCGGGGGAACACTGAAGCTTTCTTT. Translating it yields CASRFRGNTEAFF.

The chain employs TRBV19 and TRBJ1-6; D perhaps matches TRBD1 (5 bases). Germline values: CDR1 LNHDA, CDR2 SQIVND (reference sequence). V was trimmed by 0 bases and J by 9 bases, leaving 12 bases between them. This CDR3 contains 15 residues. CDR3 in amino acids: CASSIDSGPSSPLHF. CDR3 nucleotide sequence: TGTGCCAGTAGTATAGATTCAGGGCCCAGTTCACCCCTCCACTTT.

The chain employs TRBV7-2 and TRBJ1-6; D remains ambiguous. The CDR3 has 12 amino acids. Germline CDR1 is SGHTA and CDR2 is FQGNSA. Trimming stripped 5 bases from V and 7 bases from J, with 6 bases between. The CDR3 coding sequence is TGTGCCAGCAGCCCCATGAATTCACCCCTCCACTTT. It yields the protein CASSPMNSPLHF.

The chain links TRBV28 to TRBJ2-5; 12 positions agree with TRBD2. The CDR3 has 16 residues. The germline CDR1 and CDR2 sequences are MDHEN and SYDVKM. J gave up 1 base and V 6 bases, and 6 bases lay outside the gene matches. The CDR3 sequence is CASSPGLAGTQETQYF. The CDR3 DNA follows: TGTGCCAGCAGCCCCGGACTAGCGGGGACCCAAGAGACCCAGTACTTC.

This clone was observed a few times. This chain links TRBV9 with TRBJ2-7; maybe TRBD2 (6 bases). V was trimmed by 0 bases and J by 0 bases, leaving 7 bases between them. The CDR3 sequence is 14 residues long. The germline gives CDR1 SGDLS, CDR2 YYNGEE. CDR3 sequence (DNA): TGTGCCAGCAGCGTAGACGGGAGCTCCTACGAGCAGTACTTC. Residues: CASSVDGSSYEQYF.

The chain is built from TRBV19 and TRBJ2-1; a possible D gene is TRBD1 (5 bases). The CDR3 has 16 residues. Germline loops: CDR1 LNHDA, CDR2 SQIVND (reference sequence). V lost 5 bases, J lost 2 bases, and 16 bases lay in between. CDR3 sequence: CASSGRVLEPYNEQFF. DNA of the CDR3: TGTGCCAGTAGTGGCAGGGTTTTGGAGCCCTACAATGAGCAGTTCTTC. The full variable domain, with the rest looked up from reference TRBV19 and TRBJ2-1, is DGGITQSPKYLFRKEGQNVTLSCEQNLNHDAMYWYRQDPGQGLRLIYYSQIVNDFQKGDIAEGYSVSREKKESFPLTVTSAQKNPTAFYLCASSGRVLEPYNEQFFGPGTRLTVL.

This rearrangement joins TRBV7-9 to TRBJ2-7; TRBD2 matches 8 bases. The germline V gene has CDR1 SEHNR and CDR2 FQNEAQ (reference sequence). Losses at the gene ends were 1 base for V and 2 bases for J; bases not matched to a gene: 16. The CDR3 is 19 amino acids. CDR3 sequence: CASSLGGLAGLTKAYEQYF. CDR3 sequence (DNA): TGTGCCAGCAGCTTAGGAGGGCTAGCGGGTCTCACAAAGGCCTACGAGCAGTACTTC.

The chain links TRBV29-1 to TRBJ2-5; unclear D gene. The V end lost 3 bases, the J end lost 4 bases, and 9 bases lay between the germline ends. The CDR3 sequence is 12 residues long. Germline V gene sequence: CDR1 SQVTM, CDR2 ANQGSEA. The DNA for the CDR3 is TGCAGCGTTGACAGGTTCGGAGAGACCCAGTACTTC. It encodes CSVDRFGETQYF.

CDR3 loop: CASSFSEQSYEQYF. CDR3 in DNA: TGCGCCAGCAGCTTCTCCGAACAATCTTACGAGCAGTACTTC. The rearrangement uses TRBV4-1 and TRBJ2-7; D unclear. This CDR3 has 14 residues. V gave up 5 bases and J gave up 4 bases, with 15 bases separating them. Germline CDR1 MGHRA, CDR2 YSYEKL.

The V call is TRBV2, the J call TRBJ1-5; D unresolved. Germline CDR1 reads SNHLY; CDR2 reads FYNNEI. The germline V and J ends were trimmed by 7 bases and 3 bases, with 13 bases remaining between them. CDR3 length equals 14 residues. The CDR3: CASKPLPFNQPQHF. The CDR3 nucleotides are TGTGCCAGCAAACCCCTACCATTCAATCAGCCCCAGCATTTT.

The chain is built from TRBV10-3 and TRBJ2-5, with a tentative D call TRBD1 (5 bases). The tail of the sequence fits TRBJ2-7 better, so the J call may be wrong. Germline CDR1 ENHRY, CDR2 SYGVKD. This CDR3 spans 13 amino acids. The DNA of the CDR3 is TGTGCCATCAGTGAACCAGGGATTTACGAGCAGTACTTC. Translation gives CAISEPGIYEQYF.

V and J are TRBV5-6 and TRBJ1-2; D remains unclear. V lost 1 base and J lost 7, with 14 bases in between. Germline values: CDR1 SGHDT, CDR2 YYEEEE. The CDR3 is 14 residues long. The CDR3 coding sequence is TGTGCCAGCAGCTTGATGGGCTTGGTTGGTGGCTACACCTTC. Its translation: CASSLMGLVGGYTF.

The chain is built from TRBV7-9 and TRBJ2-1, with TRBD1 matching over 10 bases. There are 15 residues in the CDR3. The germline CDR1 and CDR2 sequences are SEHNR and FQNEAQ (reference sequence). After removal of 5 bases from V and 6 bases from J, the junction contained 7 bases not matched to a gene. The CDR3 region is CASSPAGTGANEQFF. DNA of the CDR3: TGTGCCAGCAGCCCTGCCGGGACAGGGGCCAATGAGCAGTTCTTC.

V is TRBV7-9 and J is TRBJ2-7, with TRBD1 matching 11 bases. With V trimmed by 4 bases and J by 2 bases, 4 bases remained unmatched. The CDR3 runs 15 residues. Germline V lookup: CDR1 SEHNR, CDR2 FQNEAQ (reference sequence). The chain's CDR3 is CASSSGTGGAYEQYF. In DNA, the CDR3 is TGTGCCAGCAGCTCGGGGACAGGGGGGGCCTACGAGCAGTACTTC.

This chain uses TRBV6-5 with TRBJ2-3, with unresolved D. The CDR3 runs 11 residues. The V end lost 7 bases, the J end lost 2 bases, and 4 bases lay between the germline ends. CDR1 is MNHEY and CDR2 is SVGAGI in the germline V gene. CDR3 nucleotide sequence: TGTGCCAGCACCAACACAGATACGCAGTATTTT. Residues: CASTNTDTQYF.

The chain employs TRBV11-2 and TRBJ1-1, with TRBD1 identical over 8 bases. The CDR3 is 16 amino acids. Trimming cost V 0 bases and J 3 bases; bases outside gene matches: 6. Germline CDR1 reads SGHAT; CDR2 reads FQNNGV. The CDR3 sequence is CASSLDSTGVDTEAFF. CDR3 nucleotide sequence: TGTGCCAGCAGCTTAGATTCGACAGGGGTGGACACTGAAGCTTTCTTT.

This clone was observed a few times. The CDR3 DNA reads as TGTGCCAGTAGTATAGTCAGTCTTACCTACAATGAGCAGTTCTTC. Amino acid sequence: CASSIVSLTYNEQFF. V gene TRBV19 combines with J gene TRBJ2-1; D not resolved. V shed 1 base and J shed 2 bases, with 9 bases lying between them. CDR1 and CDR2 from the germline V gene are LNHDA and SQIVND (reference sequence). This CDR3 spans 15 amino acids.

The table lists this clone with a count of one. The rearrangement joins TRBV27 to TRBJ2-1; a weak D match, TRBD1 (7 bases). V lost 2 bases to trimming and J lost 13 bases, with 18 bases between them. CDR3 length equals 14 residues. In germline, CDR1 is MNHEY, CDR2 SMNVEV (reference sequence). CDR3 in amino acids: CASSLGQVLGGQFF. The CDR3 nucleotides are TGTGCCAGCAGTTTAGGACAGGTGCTGGGGGGCCAGTTCTTC.

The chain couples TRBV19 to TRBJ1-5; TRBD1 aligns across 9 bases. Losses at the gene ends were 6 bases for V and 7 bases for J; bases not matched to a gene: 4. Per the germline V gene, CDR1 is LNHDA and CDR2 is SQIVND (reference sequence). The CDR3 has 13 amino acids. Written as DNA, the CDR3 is TGTGCCAGTAGGCGGACAGGGGACCAGCCCCAGCATTTT. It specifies CASRRTGDQPQHF.

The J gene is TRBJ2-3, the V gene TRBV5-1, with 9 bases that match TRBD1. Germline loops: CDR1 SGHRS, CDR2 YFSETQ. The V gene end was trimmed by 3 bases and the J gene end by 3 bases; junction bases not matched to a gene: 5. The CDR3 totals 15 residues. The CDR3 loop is CASSWPGQGTDTQYF. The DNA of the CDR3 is TGCGCCAGCAGCTGGCCGGGACAGGGAACAGATACGCAGTATTTT.

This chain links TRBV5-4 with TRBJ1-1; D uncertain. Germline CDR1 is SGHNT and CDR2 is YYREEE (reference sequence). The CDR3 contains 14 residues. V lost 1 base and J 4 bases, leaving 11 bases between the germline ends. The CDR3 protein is CASSLFERSTEAFF. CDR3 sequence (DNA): TGTGCCAGCAGCTTGTTTGAGAGGAGCACTGAAGCTTTCTTT.

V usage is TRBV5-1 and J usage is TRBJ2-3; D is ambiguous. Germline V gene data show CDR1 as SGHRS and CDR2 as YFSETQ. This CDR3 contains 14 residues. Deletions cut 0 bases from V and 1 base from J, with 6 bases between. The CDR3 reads CASSLASGTDTQYF. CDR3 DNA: TGCGCCAGCAGCTTGGCCTCGGGCACAGATACGCAGTATTTT.